What follows is one T cell receptor (beta chain) and its context. Per germline, CDR1 MNHEY and CDR2 SMNVEV (reference sequence). Trimming cost V 2 bases and J 1 base; bases outside gene matches: 3. The CDR3 is 16 amino acids. The protocol was immunoSEQ multiplex PCR, while the TCRdb copy is restricted to in-frame clones and leaves out a portion. The table lists some 73,000 clones, around 94% of them singletons, with 6.2% in the top ten. The sample belongs to a study of control samples from healthy donors and cancer patients. Input material: blood. The chain links TRBV27 to TRBJ2-5; 11 nucleotides line up with TRBD2. The sequence was obtained from a woman aged 40 to 49 in good health. CDR3 nucleotide sequence: TGTGCCAGCAGTTTAGCCCTAGCGGGAGGCCAAGAGACCCAGTACTTC. Protein product: CASSLALAGGQETQYF.